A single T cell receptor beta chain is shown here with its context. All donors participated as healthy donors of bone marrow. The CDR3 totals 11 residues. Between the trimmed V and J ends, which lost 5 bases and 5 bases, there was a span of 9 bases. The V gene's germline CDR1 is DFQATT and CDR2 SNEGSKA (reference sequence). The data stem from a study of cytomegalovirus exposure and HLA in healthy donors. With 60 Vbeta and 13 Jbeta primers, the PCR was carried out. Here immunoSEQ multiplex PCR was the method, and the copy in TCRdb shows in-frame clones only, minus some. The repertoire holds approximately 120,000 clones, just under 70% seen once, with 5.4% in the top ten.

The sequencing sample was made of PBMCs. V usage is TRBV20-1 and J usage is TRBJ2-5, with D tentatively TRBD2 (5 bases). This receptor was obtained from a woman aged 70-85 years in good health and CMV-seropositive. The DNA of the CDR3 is TGCAGTGCTGGCAGGAGGGAGACCCAGTACTTC. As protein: CSAGRRETQYF.